The T cell receptor beta chain described here comes from a study of blood T cell repertoires in COVID-19. Background on the study: Both acute and convalescent COVID-19 samples were obtained from the United States, Italy and Spain.

Some clones are missing from TCRdb's copy, which holds only in-frame ones; the method was immunoSEQ multiplex PCR. The sample consists of approximately 210,000 clones, 82% of them appearing once. V shed 2 bases and J shed 3 bases, with 8 bases lying between them. The CDR3 loop spans 13 amino acids. Germline CDR1 SQVTM, CDR2 ANQGSEA. The source is a woman older than 75 with acute or convalescent COVID-19. The chain is built from TRBV29-1 and TRBJ1-5; possible D gene TRBD1, 5 bases. Sequenced input: peripheral blood. DNA of the CDR3: TGCAGCGTTGAACGGGGGGACAATCAGCCCCAGCATTTT. As protein: CSVERGDNQPQHF.